This T cell receptor beta chain was found in a study of T cells after yellow fever vaccination. Study-level findings and limits: Contamination by abundant bulk-population clonotypes could be present in FACS-sorted repertoires. The booster saw the reappearance of most primary-vaccination clones (about 95% CD4, 80% to 90% CD8). Researchers noted that a small share of clonotypes showed up in both CD4 and CD8 compartments.

The CDR3 consists of 11 residues. Trimming shortened V by 1 base and J by 6 bases, and 1 base separated the two germline ends. Looked up from germline, CDR1 is SGDLS and CDR2 is YYNGEE. Ten or more counts support this clonotype. Its antigen is unidentified. TCRdb fed the 5' RACE reads into MiXCR, producing one record per CDR3 protein. The repertoire holds roughly 240,000 distinct CDR3 sequences, with 6% to 8% as singletons. The sequence was collected from a man aged 25-40 years who received the YFV17D yellow fever vaccine. Sequencing was performed on CD4+ T cells sorted from PBMCs, taken on the day of the yellow fever booster vaccination. The V gene is TRBV9, the J gene TRBJ2-2; D is unresolved. The CDR3 sequence: CASSVPGELFF. The CDR3 nucleotides read TGTGCCAGCAGCGTACCCGGGGAGCTGTTTTTT.